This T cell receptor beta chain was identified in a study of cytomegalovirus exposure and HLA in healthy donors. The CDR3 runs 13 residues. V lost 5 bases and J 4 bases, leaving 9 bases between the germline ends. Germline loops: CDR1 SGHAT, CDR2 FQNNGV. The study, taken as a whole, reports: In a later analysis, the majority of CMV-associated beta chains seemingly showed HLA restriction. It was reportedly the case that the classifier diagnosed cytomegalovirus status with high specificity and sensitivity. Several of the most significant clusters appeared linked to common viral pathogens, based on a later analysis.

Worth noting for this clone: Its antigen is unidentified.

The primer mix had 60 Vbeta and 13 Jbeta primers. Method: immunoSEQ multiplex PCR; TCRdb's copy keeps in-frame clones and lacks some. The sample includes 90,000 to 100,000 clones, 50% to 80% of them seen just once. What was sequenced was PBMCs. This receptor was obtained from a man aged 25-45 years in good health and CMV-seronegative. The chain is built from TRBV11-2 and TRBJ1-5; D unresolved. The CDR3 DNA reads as TGTGCCAGCAGCCCTTCCGGGAATCAGCCCCAGCATTTT. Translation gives CASSPSGNQPQHF.